This T cell receptor (beta chain) is from a study of blood T cells in healthy people across ages. Overall study findings and caveats: Long-lived donors had more naive CD4+ cells and higher diversity than aged donors. The study lacked donor CMV status, which possibly confounded expanded clonotype changes. A strong correlation between TCR beta diversity and naive T cell percentage was seen.

Through a sample-barcoded 5' primer and a J-beta primer mix, a second PCR was run for about 6 to 12 cycles. TCRdb re-analysed the 5' RACE reads in MiXCR, keeping a single row per CDR3 protein. The sample records about 1,400,000 distinct CDR3 sequences, approximately 59% being singletons. Drawing of peripheral blood yielded 7.5 to 10 milliliters from each donor. With 0 bases removed from V and 7 bases from J, the gap between germline ends came to 10 bases. CDR1 is DFQATT, CDR2 SNEGSKA, per germline (reference sequence). The CDR3 extends over 14 amino acids. This clonotype was detected a few times. Antigen unknown.

This receptor was identified in a young man in good health. Sequencing input: blood. This chain uses TRBV20-1 with TRBJ1-6; tentative D call: TRBD1 (5 bases). CDR3 amino acids: CSARDAPGNSPLHF. CDR3 nucleotide sequence: TGCAGTGCTAGAGACGCCCCAGGGAATTCACCCCTCCACTTT.